Following are 23 T cell receptor beta chains from one sample sequenced in a study of response to subunit inactivated influenza vaccine. TCRdb reprocessed the RT-PCR reads via MiXCR and lists one record per CDR3 protein. This sample yields about 800,000 distinct CDR3 sequences, of which approximately 21% are seen a single time; 10% to 13% belongs to the top ten. The specimen comprised PBMCs from blood, sampled approximately 5 days after vaccination. The receptors stem from a man in his forties or fifties who received an inactivated influenza vaccine.

This clonotype has just a few counts. The chain couples TRBV6-2 or TRBV6-3 to TRBJ1-1, with 7 nucleotides matching TRBD1. The length of the CDR3 is 16 residues. Germline CDR1 reads MNHEY; CDR2 reads SVGEGT. The junction had 7 bases not matched to a gene; V was cut back by 0 bases and J by 3 bases. CDR3 DNA sequence: TGTGCCAGCAGTTACTCTCCAGGGGGGACGGACACTGAAGCTTTCTTT. It codes for CASSYSPGGTDTEAFF.

The J gene is TRBJ2-3, the V gene TRBV28; 7 nucleotides line up with TRBD1. Trimming removed 6 bases from V and 4 bases from J; junction bases left unmatched: 4. The V gene's germline CDR1 is MDHEN and CDR2 SYDVKM. The length of the CDR3 is 13 residues. CDR3 amino acids: CASRRQGPDTQYF. As DNA, the CDR3 is TGTGCCAGCAGGCGACAGGGTCCAGATACGCAGTATTTT.

The chain joins TRBV6-4 to TRBJ2-5; 11 bases align to TRBD1. Germline V gives CDR1 MRHNA, CDR2 SNTAGT. Losses at the gene ends were 5 bases for V and 5 bases for J; bases not matched to a gene: 10. The CDR3 covers 16 residues. The CDR3 sequence is CASSYPGQGVWETQYF. Written as DNA, the CDR3 is TGTGCCAGCAGTTACCCGGGACAGGGGGTATGGGAGACCCAGTACTTC.

The J gene is TRBJ1-2, the V gene TRBV6-4; D gene ambiguous. CDR1 is MRHNA, CDR2 SNTAGT, per germline. This CDR3 spans 12 amino acids. V lost 0 bases, J lost 8 bases, and 7 bases lay in between. The CDR3 DNA reads as TGTGCCAGCAGTGACTCGGCCCTAGGCTACACCTTC. Translation gives CASSDSALGYTF.

The chain has TRBV20-1 and TRBJ1-1; D remains ambiguous. Trimming shortened V by 2 bases and J by 4 bases, and 11 bases separated the two germline ends. The V gene's germline CDR1 is DFQATT and CDR2 SNEGSKA (reference sequence). The CDR3 length is 13 residues. As DNA, the CDR3 is TGCAGTGCTAGAAGTTCCCTGAGCACTGAAGCTTTCTTT. Protein product: CSARSSLSTEAFF.

This clonotype has a handful of counts. The chain couples TRBV3-1 to TRBJ2-3, with 9 bases lining up with TRBD2. The germline CDR1 and CDR2 sequences are LGHDT and YNNKEL (reference sequence). V lost 5 bases and J lost 2; bases outside the gene matches: 8. CDR3 length: 16 residues. CDR3 nucleotides: TGTGCCAGCAGCTACTTAGCGGGGGTGACCACAGATACGCAGTATTTT. It codes for CASSYLAGVTTDTQYF.

V gene TRBV4-1 combines with J gene TRBJ2-7; D unclear. Trimming shortened V by 0 bases and J by 0 bases, and 9 bases separated the two germline ends. The CDR3 runs to 15 residues. The germline gives CDR1 MGHRA, CDR2 YSYEKL. Here the CDR3 reads CASSQDQADSYEQYF. In nucleotides, the CDR3 is TGCGCCAGCAGCCAAGATCAGGCAGACTCCTACGAGCAGTACTTC.

This clonotype was seen only a few times. The chain links TRBV20-1 to TRBJ2-7; D tentatively reads TRBD1 or TRBD2 (5 bases each). The V end was cut by 3 bases, the J end by 6 bases, with 21 bases between. This CDR3 spans 15 amino acids. CDR1 is DFQATT, CDR2 SNEGSKA, per germline (reference sequence). CDR3 DNA: TGCAGTGCTAGTGGGGGTACGCTGGCCCGTGTCGAGCAGTACTTC. It specifies CSASGGTLARVEQYF.

V is TRBV28 and J is TRBJ1-5; D perhaps matches TRBD1 (6 bases). The CDR3 sequence is 15 residues long. The germline V gene has CDR1 MDHEN and CDR2 SYDVKM. V lost 8 bases to trimming and J lost 4 bases, with 18 bases between them. The CDR3 here is CASGEWGALNQPQHF. Written as DNA, the CDR3 is TGTGCCAGCGGAGAGTGGGGGGCGCTTAATCAGCCCCAGCATTTT.

The rearrangement links TRBV29-1 to TRBJ2-7, with 8 bases matching TRBD1. V shed 7 bases, J shed 2 bases, and the junction held 10 bases outside the gene matches. The V gene's germline CDR1 is SQVTM and CDR2 ANQGSEA. The CDR3 loop spans 14 amino acids. The CDR3 spells CSAAPRDRPYEQYF. CDR3 DNA: TGCAGCGCAGCGCCCCGGGACAGGCCCTACGAGCAGTACTTC.

A few counts support this clonotype. J is TRBJ2-7 and V is TRBV20-1; D perhaps matches TRBD1 (6 bases). Germline-derived CDR1 and CDR2 are DFQATT and SNEGSKA (reference sequence). This CDR3 is 13 amino acids long. Trimming removed 3 bases from V and 5 bases from J, with 14 bases in between. The CDR3 coding sequence is TGCAGTGCTAGCAGGGACATCTTTAACGAGCAGTACTTC. It codes for CSASRDIFNEQYF.

The V and J genes are TRBV28 and TRBJ2-1; the D gene is possibly TRBD2 (6 bases). The CDR3 has 13 residues. The germline V gene has CDR1 MDHEN and CDR2 SYDVKM. V was cut by 3 bases and J by 9 bases, with 12 bases left in between. Here the CDR3 reads CASSFAGGAEQFF. CDR3 nucleotide sequence: TGTGCCAGCAGTTTTGCTGGCGGGGCTGAGCAGTTCTTC.

There are many counts of this clonotype. V is TRBV6-5 and J is TRBJ2-1; D not resolved. There are 15 residues in the CDR3. Trimming left V 0 bases short and J 0 bases short, with 6 bases between. Germline CDR1 is MNHEY and CDR2 is SVGAGI. CDR3 loop: CASSYSASSYNEQFF. Here the CDR3 DNA reads TGTGCCAGCAGTTACTCGGCGAGCTCCTACAATGAGCAGTTCTTC.

This clonotype appeared a few times. The chain links TRBV7-2 to TRBJ2-7; D might be TRBD1 (6 bases). This CDR3 is built from 15 residues. The V end was cut by 3 bases, the J end by 3 bases, with 15 bases between. Germline V lookup: CDR1 SGHTA, CDR2 FQGNSA. The CDR3 DNA reads as TGTGCCAGCAGCTTTAGCCCAGGGGATAACTACGAGCAGTACTTC. Its translation: CASSFSPGDNYEQYF.

In its sample, this clonotype was seen a few times. The chain joins TRBV29-1 to TRBJ1-1; D is ambiguous. Trimming removed 4 bases at V and 5 bases at J, with 14 bases between. The CDR3 totals 13 residues. CDR1 and CDR2 (germline): SQVTM, ANQGSEA. CDR3 coding DNA: TGCAGCGTTGTACGCGCCTGGGGAACTGAAGCTTTCTTT. Residues: CSVVRAWGTEAFF.

This clonotype was picked up a small number of times. The CDR3 reads CASSKFLGRATEGNEQFF. The DNA of the CDR3 is TGTGCCAGCAGTAAGTTTTTGGGGAGGGCCACGGAGGGGAATGAGCAGTTCTTC. V and J are TRBV12-3 or TRBV12-4 and TRBJ2-1, with TRBD2 matching over 7 bases. The V and J ends lost 5 bases and 7 bases, in that order; junction bases with no gene match: 20. The CDR3 is made up of 18 amino acids.

This rearrangement joins TRBV28 to TRBJ2-2; D is possibly TRBD2 (6 bases). V was cut by 2 bases and J by 4 bases, with 11 bases left in between. Per the germline V gene, CDR1 is MDHEN and CDR2 is SYDVKM. This CDR3 has 15 amino acids. The CDR3 reads CASSLRGIFTGELFF. As DNA, the CDR3 is TGTGCCAGCAGTTTACGCGGGATCTTCACCGGGGAGCTGTTTTTT.

The V gene is TRBV28, the J gene TRBJ1-1; D is unresolved. Trimming removed 1 base at V and 2 bases at J, with 14 bases between. Germline CDR1 and CDR2: MDHEN and SYDVKM. The CDR3 totals 16 residues. Here the CDR3 reads CASSLSVSLGNTEAFF. CDR3 bases: TGTGCCAGCAGTTTATCGGTTAGTCTAGGCAACACTGAAGCTTTCTTT. The full variable domain, rest sourced from reference TRBV28 and TRBJ1-1, is DVKVTQSSRYLVKRTGEKVFLECVQDMDHENMFWYRQDPGLGLRLIYFSYDVKMKEKGDIPEGYSVSREKKERFSLILESASTNQTSMYLCASSLSVSLGNTEAFFGQGTRLTVV.

The rearrangement uses TRBV4-2 and TRBJ1-2; perhaps TRBD1 as D (5 bases). The ends were cut back, 0 bases at V and 7 bases at J, with 15 bases in the middle. The CDR3 has 15 amino acids. CDR1 and CDR2 (germline): LGHNA, YNFKEQ. The CDR3 nucleotides are TGTGCCAGCAGCCAAGACATTACGCCGGGGCTTGGCTACACCTTC. Amino acid sequence: CASSQDITPGLGYTF.

The gene calls are TRBV7-8 and TRBJ2-1; D is unresolved. The CDR3 has 14 residues. Looked up from germline, CDR1 is SGHVS and CDR2 is FQNEAQ. V was clipped by 4 bases and J by 15 bases, with 22 bases between them. CDR3 sequence reads: CASSSLNPTLSRFF. The CDR3 DNA is TGTGCCAGCAGCTCACTTAACCCGACTCTGAGCAGGTTCTTC.

This clonotype has just a few counts. The chain employs TRBV3-1 and TRBJ2-7, with TRBD1 matching 8 bases. V dropped 4 bases and J dropped 4; count of bases not matched to a gene: 6. CDR3 length: 14 residues. Germline-derived CDR1 and CDR2 are LGHDT and YNNKEL (reference sequence). The CDR3 DNA reads TGTGCCAGCAGCCCACCCGGGACAGGTTACGAGCAGTACTTC. It specifies CASSPPGTGYEQYF.

There are a few counts of this clonotype. The CDR3 loop reads CSARVLQESSYNSPLHF. The CDR3 nucleotides read TGCAGTGCTAGAGTCTTGCAGGAGAGCTCCTATAATTCACCCCTCCACTTT. The V gene is TRBV20-1, the J gene TRBJ1-6; D is unclear. Germline CDR1 DFQATT, CDR2 SNEGSKA (reference sequence). The CDR3 sequence is 17 residues long. The V gene lost 1 base and the J gene lost 0 bases, with 13 bases spanning the gap.

There are a few counts of this clonotype. This chain links TRBV7-2 with TRBJ2-7; D is unclear. Between the trimmed V and J ends, which lost 2 bases and 7 bases, there was a span of 9 bases. Germline CDR1 is SGHTA and CDR2 is FQGNSA. This CDR3 has 12 residues. CDR3 coding DNA: TGTGCCAGCAGCTTACTAGGGTTGGAGCAGTACTTC. Protein sequence: CASSLLGLEQYF.